This T cell receptor beta chain was recorded in a study of radiotherapy plus CTLA-4 blockade in lung cancer. Study information: Objective response rate was about 18%; disease control rate, 31%. Study-level findings and limits: Per reports, early blood T cell clone dynamics, plus interferon-beta, forecast response most strongly. Tumor-origin TCR clones grew in blood after radiotherapy plus ipilimumab.

The CDR3 totals 13 residues. V lost 1 base, J lost 5 bases, and 6 bases lay in between. The germline gives CDR1 SEHNR, CDR2 FQNEAQ (reference sequence). This clone was seen a few times. The target antigen is unknown. Chemo-refractory metastatic non-small-cell lung cancer patients underwent focal radiation alongside CTLA-4 blockade with ipilimumab. Some clones are missing from TCRdb's copy, which holds only in-frame ones; the method was immunoSEQ multiplex PCR. The sample yields around 42,000 clones, 63% seen once. The TCR sequence derives from a human donor with non-small cell lung cancer who had a partial response to radiotherapy plus ipilimumab. The chain is built from TRBV7-9 and TRBJ1-5; no definite D call. The source material was peripheral blood, sampled from a patient treated with radiotherapy plus ipilimumab. CDR3: CASSLGAHQPQHF. As DNA, the CDR3 is TGTGCCAGCAGCTTAGGGGCCCATCAGCCCCAGCATTTT.